This T cell receptor (beta chain) was profiled in a study of regulatory T cells in long-lasting Graves disease. CDR1 and CDR2 (germline): MNHGY, SVAAGI. There are 16 residues in the CDR3. The V and J ends lost 3 bases and 2 bases, in that order; junction bases with no gene match: 8. The time point was: newly diagnosed GD, antithyroid drugs for less than 3 months. RNA from PBMCs was the source of the TCR library. Regarding the study as a whole: Patients with persistent disease showed a bias toward TRBV28, TRBJ1-2 and TRBJ2-5.

This clonotype was counted between two and nine times. The antigen remains unidentified. In building TCR beta libraries, iRepertoire HTBI primers were used together with Arm-PCR of CDR3 regions. One entry per CDR3 protein results from TCRdb running MiXCR on the multiplex PCR reads. Among about 350,000 distinct CDR3 sequences listed, 15% to 20% were seen once. These data are also associated with another study on T cells in Graves' hyperthyroidism and ophthalmopathy.

J is TRBJ2-7 and V is TRBV6-9; 9 nucleotides match TRBD1. The sequence was obtained from a woman between 18 and 29 years old with Graves disease. Sequencing used peripheral blood mononuclear cells (PBMCs), obtained at new diagnosis, from a patient treated with antithyroid drugs. The CDR3 reads CASSYFGRTGAYEQYF. In nucleotides, the CDR3 is TGTGCCAGCAGTTACTTCGGCCGGACAGGGGCCTACGAGCAGTACTTC.